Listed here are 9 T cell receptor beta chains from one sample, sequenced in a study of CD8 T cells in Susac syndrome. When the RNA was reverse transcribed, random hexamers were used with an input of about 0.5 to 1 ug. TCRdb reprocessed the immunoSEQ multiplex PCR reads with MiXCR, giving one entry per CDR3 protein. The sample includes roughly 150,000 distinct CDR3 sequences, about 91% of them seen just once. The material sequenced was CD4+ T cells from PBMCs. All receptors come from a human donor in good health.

CDR3 DNA: TGTGCCAGCCGAAACAGGGGGATCAGTCAGCCCCAGCATTTT. This encodes CASRNRGISQPQHF. The chain employs TRBV6-6 and TRBJ1-5; 8 bases map to TRBD1. CDR3 length equals 14 residues. The ends lost 8 bases at V and 6 bases at J; junction bases unmatched: 9. Germline CDR1 is MNHNY and CDR2 is SVGAGI (reference sequence).

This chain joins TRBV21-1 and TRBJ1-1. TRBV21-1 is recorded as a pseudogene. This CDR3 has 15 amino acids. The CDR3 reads CASSKGLPEDTEAFF. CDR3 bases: TGTGCCAGCAGCAAGGGCCTTCCTGAAGACACTGAAGCTTTCTTT.

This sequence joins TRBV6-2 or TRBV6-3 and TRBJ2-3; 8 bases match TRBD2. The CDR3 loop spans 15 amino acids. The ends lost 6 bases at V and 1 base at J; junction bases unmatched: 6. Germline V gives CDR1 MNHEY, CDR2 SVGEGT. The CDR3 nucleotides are TGTGCCAGCAGACGGGGGGGGGCCCGCACAGATACGCAGTATTTT. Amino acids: CASRRGGARTDTQYF.

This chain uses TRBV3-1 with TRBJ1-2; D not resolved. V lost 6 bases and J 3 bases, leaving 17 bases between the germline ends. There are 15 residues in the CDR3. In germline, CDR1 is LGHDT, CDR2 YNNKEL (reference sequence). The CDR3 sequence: CASRPREGPYYGYTF. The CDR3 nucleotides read TGTGCCAGCAGGCCCCGGGAAGGGCCTTACTATGGCTACACCTTC.

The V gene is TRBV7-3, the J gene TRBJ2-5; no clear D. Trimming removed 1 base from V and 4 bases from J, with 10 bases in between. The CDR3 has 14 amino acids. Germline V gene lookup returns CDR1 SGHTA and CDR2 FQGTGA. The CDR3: CASSLMGGSETQYF. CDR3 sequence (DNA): TGTGCCAGCAGCTTAATGGGTGGATCAGAGACCCAGTACTTC.

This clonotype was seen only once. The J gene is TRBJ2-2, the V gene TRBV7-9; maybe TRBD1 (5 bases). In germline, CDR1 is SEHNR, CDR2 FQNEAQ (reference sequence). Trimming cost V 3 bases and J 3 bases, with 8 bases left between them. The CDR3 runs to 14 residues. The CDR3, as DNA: TGTGCCAGCAGCTTTGACAGTTACACCGGGGAGCTGTTTTTT. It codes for CASSFDSYTGELFF.

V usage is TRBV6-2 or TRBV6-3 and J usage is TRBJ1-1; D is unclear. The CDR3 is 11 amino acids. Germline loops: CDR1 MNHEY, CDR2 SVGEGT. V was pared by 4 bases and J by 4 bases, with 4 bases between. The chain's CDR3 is CASSSATEAFF. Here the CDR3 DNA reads TGTGCCAGCAGTTCCGCCACTGAAGCTTTCTTT.

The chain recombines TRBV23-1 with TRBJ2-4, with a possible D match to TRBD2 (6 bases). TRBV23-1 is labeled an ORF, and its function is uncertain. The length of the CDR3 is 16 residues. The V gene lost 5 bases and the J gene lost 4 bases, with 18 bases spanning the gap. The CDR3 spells CASSGGVRGIKNIQYF. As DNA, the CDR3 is TGCGCCAGCAGTGGAGGGGTACGGGGAATTAAAAACATTCAGTACTTC.

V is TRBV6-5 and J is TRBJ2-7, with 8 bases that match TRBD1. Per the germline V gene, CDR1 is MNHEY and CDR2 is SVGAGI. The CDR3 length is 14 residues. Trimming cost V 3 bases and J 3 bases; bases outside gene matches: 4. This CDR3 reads CASSYSDRVYEQYF. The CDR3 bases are TGTGCCAGCAGTTATTCGGACAGGGTCTACGAGCAGTACTTC.